A single TCR beta chain is shown here with its context. The antigen this receptor binds is unknown. No base quality information exists; no much larger clone differs at one position. In the ViraFEST assay, PBMC were stimulated with viral peptide pools, and antigen-specific CD4+ T cell clonotypes were then identified by expansion using TCR sequencing. After around ten days of culture, CD4+ T cells were isolated with the EasySep CD4+ T cell isolation kit. PCR-confirmed SARS-CoV-2 infection had occurred in convalescent patients between March and December 2020, before the Alpha, Beta and Delta variants emerged in the United States. Approximately 2 million PBMC per well were cultured with approximately 10 ug/ml peptides in IMDM containing 5% human AB serum, approximately 10 IU/ml IL-2 and gentamicin. For the negative control culture condition, an HIV-1 Nef peptide pool was used. On days 3 and 7, half of the culture medium was replaced with fresh IL-2-containing medium. Unless noted otherwise, every peptide stimulation condition was grown in triplicate wells. Using Ficoll-Paque Plus gradient centrifugation, PBMC were separated from whole blood and then either used fresh or cryopreserved at -140C. The QIAamp micro DNA kit was used to extract genomic DNA from the cultured CD4+ T cells.

The data stem from a study of vaccination effects on CD4 cells after COVID-19 (dated by TCRdb to about 2022). General notes on the study: Two doses of either the BNT162b2 or the mRNA-1273 mRNA SARS-CoV-2 vaccine were administered to participants. Pre-vaccine samples from a couple of convalescent patients were drawn 16 days and one week before the first dose, 142 and 148 days after COVID-19 diagnosis. SARS-CoV-2 spike-specific CD4+ TCR repertoires from before and after mRNA vaccination were compared in COVID-19 convalescent patients and in infection-naive vaccine recipients. A total of more than 8 COVID-19 convalescent patients and a handful of SARS-CoV-2-naive healthy vaccine recipients were included in the full study. In the study, cultures from other donors were sequenced using the Oncomine TCR Beta short-read assay on an Illumina iSeq 100.

Overall study results and their limits: Limitations of the study were the small number of convalescent patients and the absence of early post-infection timepoints. For convalescent patients, new clones induced by the vaccine made up most of the post-vaccine spike-reactive repertoire, and these new clones were largely distinct from the clones induced by infection. Clones induced by infection and clones induced by vaccination both contracted markedly at late timepoints after vaccination, which fits with T cell responses waning over time.

The protocol used for the library was the immunoSEQ multiplex PCR assay. DNA from the cultured and isolated CD4+ T cells underwent TCR beta CDR3 sequencing. For the original study's pipeline: Non-productive TCR sequences were removed and reads were trimmed to the CDR3 region, keeping CDR3s of at least 7 amino acids. Antigen-specific clonotypes were identified with the MANAFEST web app by comparing expansion in peptide wells against reference cultures. Positive clones required FDR<0.05 expansion versus reference and all other wells, odds ratio above 5, and frequency above 0.1% in two replicate wells. Cross-reactive clonotypes were defined as significantly expanded in SARS-CoV-2 spike wells and in at least one common cold coronavirus spike condition. CDR3 similarity was assessed by Levenshtein distance using the stringdist R package, and unrooted trees were constructed with ape in R 3.6.1. TCRdb re-hosts the immuneACCESS table, in-frame sequences only. Its copies lack some clones; in the studies checked, an unresolved V gene accounts for under half of them, and the cause for the rest is not known. V, J and clone size are taken as reported in that table, and D and trimming were inferred from the DNA itself. The sample records roughly 70,000 clones, 65% to 75% of which are singletons. In total, the top ten clones hold under 6% of the sample.

Spanning cysteine to phenylalanine, the CDR3 consists of 15 amino acids. This entry keeps only the CDR3 DNA: 45 bases, framed from base 1. For CDR1 and CDR2, the germline V gene lists MDHEN and SYDVKM. V lost 2 bases and J lost 8 bases; the stretch between them is 18 bases long. This sequence uses TRBV28 and TRBJ1-2; 5 matching bases give a weak D call of TRBD1. This sequence was found in a human donor who had a prior SARS-CoV-2 infection. Sample: CD4+ T cells from PBMCs cultured with HIV peptides, taken before COVID-19 vaccination. This sample's cell subset or site label indicates: HIV-1 Nef peptide pool negative control/reference culture. The nucleotide sequence reads TGTGCCAGCAGTTTAGCTTCGGAGGGACTGAGGGGCTACACCTTC. Protein translation: CASSLASEGLRGYTF.